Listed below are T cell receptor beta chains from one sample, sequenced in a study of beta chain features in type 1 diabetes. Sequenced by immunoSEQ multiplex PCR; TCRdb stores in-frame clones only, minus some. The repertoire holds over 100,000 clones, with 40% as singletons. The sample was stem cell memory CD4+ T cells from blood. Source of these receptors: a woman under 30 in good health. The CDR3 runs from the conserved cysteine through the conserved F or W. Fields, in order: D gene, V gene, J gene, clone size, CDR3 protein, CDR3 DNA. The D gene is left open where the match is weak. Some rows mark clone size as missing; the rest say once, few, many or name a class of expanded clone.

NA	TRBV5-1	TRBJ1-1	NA	CASSGGRPEAFF	TGCGCCAGCAGCGGGGGGAGGCCTGAAGCTTTCTTT
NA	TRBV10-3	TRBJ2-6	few	CAISPGPGQSNSGANVLTF	TGTGCCATCAGCCCTGGACCTGGACAGTCTAACTCTGGGGCCAACGTCCTGACTTTC
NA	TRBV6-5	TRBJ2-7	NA	CASSYPRDGHSYEQYF	TGTGCCAGCAGTTACCCGCGGGACGGTCATTCCTACGAGCAGTACTTC
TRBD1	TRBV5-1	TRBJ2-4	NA	CASSLAQGQGVTQYF	TGCGCCAGCAGCTTGGCCCAGGGGCAGGGGGTGACTCAGTACTTC
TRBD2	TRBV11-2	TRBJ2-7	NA	CASRTSGRLNEQYF	TGTGCCAGCAGGACTAGCGGGAGATTGAACGAGCAGTACTTC
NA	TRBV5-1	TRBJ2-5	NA	CASKLLETQYF	TGCGCCAGCAAGCTCTTAGAGACCCAGTACTTC
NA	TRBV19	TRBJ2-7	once	CASSMRWVPENYEQYF	TGTGCCAGTAGTATGAGGTGGGTCCCGGAGAACTACGAGCAGTACTTC
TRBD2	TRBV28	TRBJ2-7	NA	CASSFIGTSRHEQYF	TGTGCCAGCAGTTTTATCGGGACTAGTAGGCACGAGCAGTACTTC
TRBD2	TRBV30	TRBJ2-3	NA	CAWSVTSAGGRDTQYF	TGTGCCTGGAGTGTAACGTCGGCGGGAGGGCGTGATACGCAGTATTTT
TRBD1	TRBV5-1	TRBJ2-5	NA	CASSLGQGAWETQYF	TGCGCCAGCAGCTTAGGACAGGGGGCATGGGAGACCCAGTACTTC
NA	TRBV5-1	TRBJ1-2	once	CASSLQGDGYGYTF	TGCGCCAGCAGCTTGCAGGGTGACGGCTATGGCTACACCTTC
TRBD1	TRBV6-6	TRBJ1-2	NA	CASSRQGAGYGYTF	TGTGCCAGCAGTCGACAGGGGGCGGGCTATGGCTACACCTTC
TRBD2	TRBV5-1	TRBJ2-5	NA	CASSLLAGGEKTQYF	TGCGCCAGCAGCTTGTTAGCGGGAGGAGAGAAGACCCAGTACTTC
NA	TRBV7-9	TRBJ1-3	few	CASSLLEAPGNTIYF	TGTGCCAGCAGCTTACTAGAAGCACCTGGAAACACCATATATTTT
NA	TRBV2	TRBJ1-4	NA	CASSVSHTNEKLFF	TGTGCCAGCAGTGTGTCACACACTAATGAAAAACTGTTTTTT
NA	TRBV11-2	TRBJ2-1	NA	CASSDEGYNEQFF	TGTGCCAGCAGTGACGAGGGCTACAATGAGCAGTTCTTC
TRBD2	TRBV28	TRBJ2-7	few	CASSLLTLAGQYEQYF	TGTGCCAGCAGTTTGCTTACACTAGCGGGACAGTACGAGCAGTACTTC
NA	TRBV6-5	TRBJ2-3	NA	CASSYSSYRADTQYF	TGTGCCAGCAGTTACTCGAGCTACAGAGCAGATACGCAGTATTTT
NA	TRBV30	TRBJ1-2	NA	CAWSSQGMGYTF	TGTGCCTGGAGTTCCCAGGGAATGGGCTACACCTTC
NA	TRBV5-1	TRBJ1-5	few	CASSQTLRGQPQHF	TGCGCCAGCAGCCAGACACTGAGGGGGCAGCCCCAGCATTTT
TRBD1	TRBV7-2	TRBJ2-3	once	CASHRDRITDTQYF	TGTGCCAGCCACCGGGACAGGATTACAGATACGCAGTATTTT
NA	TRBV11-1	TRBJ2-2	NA	CASSSVTPGELFF	TGTGCCAGCAGCTCGGTAACCCCCGGGGAGCTGTTTTTT
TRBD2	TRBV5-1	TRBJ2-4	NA	CASSYSGGIAKNIQYF	TGCGCCAGCAGCTATAGCGGGGGGATAGCCAAAAACATTCAGTACTTC
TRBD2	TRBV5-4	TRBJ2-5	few	CASSDAGTSAQETQYF	TGTGCCAGCAGCGACGCCGGGACTAGCGCACAAGAGACCCAGTACTTC
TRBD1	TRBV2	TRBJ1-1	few	CASSQTGVGAFF	TGTGCCAGCAGTCAGACAGGGGTCGGCGCTTTCTTT
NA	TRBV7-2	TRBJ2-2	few	CASRLQGNTGELFF	TGTGCCAGCAGGCTACAGGGGAACACCGGGGAGCTGTTTTTT
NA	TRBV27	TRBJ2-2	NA	CASSPMNTGELFF	TGTGCCAGCAGTCCCATGAACACCGGGGAGCTGTTTTTT
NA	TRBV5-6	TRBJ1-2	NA	CASSLLDGYGYTF	TGTGCCAGCAGCTTGCTAGATGGGTACGGCTACACCTTC
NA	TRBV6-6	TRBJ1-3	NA	CASSQGNTIYF	TGTGCCAGCAGTCAGGGAAACACCATATATTTT
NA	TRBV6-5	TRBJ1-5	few	CASSSGDYSNQPQHF	TGTGCCAGCAGCTCGGGAGACTATAGCAATCAGCCCCAGCATTTT
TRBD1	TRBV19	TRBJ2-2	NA	CASRDRGNTGELFF	TGTGCCAGTAGGGACAGGGGAAACACCGGGGAGCTGTTTTTT
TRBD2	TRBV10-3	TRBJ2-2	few	CAISPTSGNTGELFF	TGTGCCATCAGTCCGACTAGCGGAAACACCGGGGAGCTGTTTTTT
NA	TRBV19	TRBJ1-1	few	CASRPGVGNTEAFF	TGTGCCAGCCGACCGGGGGTCGGGAACACTGAAGCTTTCTTT
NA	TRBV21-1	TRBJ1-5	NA	CASSKEGAHMPQHF	TGTGCCAGCAGCAAAGAGGGAGCTCACATGCCCCAGCATTTT
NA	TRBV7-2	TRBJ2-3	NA	CASSPRLSTDTQYF	TGTGCCAGCAGTCCAAGACTTAGCACAGATACGCAGTATTTT
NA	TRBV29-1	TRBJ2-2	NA	CSVGNYLNTGELFF	TGCAGCGTTGGTAACTACCTGAACACCGGGGAGCTGTTTTTT
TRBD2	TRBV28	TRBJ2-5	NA	CASSFPREGQSWKTQYF	TGTGCCAGCAGTTTCCCCCGGGAGGGTCAATCGTGGAAGACCCAGTACTTC
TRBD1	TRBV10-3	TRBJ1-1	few	CAISGDRDYTEAFF	TGTGCCATCAGTGGGGACAGAGACTACACTGAAGCTTTCTTT
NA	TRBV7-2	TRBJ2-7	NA	CASSFGRYEQYF	TGTGCCAGCAGCTTCGGTCGCTACGAGCAGTACTTC
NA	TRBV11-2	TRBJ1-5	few	CASSSQNSNQPQHF	TGTGCCAGCAGTTCGCAGAATAGCAATCAGCCCCAGCATTTT
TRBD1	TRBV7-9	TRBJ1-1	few	CASSLRGPIGGTEAFF	TGTGCCAGCAGCTTAAGGGGGCCGATCGGGGGCACTGAAGCTTTCTTT
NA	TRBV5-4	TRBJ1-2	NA	CASSSPGGRETF	TGTGCCAGCAGCTCCCCCGGAGGGAGAGAAACCTTC
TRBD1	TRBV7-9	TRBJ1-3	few	CASSLGGQGQDTIYF	TGTGCCAGCAGCTTGGGTGGACAGGGCCAGGACACCATATATTTT
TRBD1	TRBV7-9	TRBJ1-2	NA	CASSSGPGQGHGYTF	TGTGCCAGCAGCTCCGGGCCGGGACAGGGCCATGGCTACACCTTC
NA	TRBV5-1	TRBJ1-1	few	CASSPQGMGGNTEAFF	TGCGCCAGCAGCCCCCAGGGGATGGGTGGAAACACTGAAGCTTTCTTT
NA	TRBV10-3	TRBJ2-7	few	CAISGTSYEQYF	TGTGCCATCAGTGGCACTAGCTACGAGCAGTACTTC
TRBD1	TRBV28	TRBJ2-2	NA	CASSFRDRVLGELFF	TGTGCCAGCAGTTTCCGGGACAGGGTTCTCGGGGAGCTGTTTTTT
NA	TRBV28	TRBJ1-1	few	CASIFVGGTDTEAFF	TGTGCCAGCATTTTTGTCGGGGGTACGGACACTGAAGCTTTCTTT
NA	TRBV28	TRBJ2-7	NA	CASSLRAYEQYF	TGTGCCAGCAGCCTGAGAGCCTACGAGCAGTACTTC